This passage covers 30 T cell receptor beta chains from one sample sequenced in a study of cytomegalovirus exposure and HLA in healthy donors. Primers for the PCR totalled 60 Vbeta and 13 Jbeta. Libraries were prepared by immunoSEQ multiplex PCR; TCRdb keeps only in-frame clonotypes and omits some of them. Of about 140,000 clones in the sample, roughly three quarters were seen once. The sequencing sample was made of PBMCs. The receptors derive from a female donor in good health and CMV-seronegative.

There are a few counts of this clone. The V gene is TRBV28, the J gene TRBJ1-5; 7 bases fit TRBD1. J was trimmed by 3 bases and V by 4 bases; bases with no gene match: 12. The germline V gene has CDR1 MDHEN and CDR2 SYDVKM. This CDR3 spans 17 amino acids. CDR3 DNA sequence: TGTGCCAGCAGTTCTCCTTTCCTCGACAGGGTCAATCAGCCCCAGCATTTT. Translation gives CASSSPFLDRVNQPQHF.

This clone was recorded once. CDR3 protein: CASSPRQGGEQYF. The CDR3 DNA reads as TGTGCCAGCAGCCCTAGACAGGGTGGCGAGCAGTACTTC. The chain employs TRBV14 and TRBJ2-7; 7 bases are a match to TRBD1. This CDR3 contains 13 residues. Germline CDR1 is SGHDN and CDR2 is FVKESK. V was clipped by 4 bases and J by 6 bases; unmatched bases: 6. The whole variable domain, remainder taken from reference TRBV14 and TRBJ2-7, is EAGVTQFPSHSVIEKGQTVTLRCDPISGHDNLYWYRRVMGKEIKFLLHFVKESKQDESGMPNNRFLAERTGGTYSTLKVQPAELEDSGVYFCASSPRQGGEQYFGPGTRLTVT.

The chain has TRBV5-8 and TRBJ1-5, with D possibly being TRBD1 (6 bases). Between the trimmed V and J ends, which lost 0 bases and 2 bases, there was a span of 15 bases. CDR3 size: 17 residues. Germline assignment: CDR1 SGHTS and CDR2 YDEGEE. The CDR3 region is CASSLGVGQWGNQPQHF. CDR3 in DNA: TGTGCCAGCAGCTTGGGGGTAGGACAGTGGGGCAATCAGCCCCAGCATTTT.

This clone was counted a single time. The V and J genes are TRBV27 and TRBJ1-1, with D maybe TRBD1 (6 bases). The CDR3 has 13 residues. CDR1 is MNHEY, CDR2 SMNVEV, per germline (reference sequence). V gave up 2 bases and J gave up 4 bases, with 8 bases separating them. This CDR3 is CASSLQGFTEAFF. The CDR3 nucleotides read TGTGCCAGCAGTTTACAGGGGTTCACTGAAGCTTTCTTT.

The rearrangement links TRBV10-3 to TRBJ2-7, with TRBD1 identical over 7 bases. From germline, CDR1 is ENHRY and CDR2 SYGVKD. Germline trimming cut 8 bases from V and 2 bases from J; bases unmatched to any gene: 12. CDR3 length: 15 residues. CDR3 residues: CAISYSGTATYEQYF. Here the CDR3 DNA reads TGTGCCATCTCCTACTCCGGGACAGCAACCTACGAGCAGTACTTC.

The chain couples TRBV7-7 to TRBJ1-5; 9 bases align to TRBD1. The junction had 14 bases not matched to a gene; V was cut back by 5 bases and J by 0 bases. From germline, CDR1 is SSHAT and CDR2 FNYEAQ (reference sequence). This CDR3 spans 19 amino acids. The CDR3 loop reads CASSPNRDRAQYSNQPQHF. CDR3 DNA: TGTGCCAGCAGCCCCAACCGGGACAGGGCACAATATAGCAATCAGCCCCAGCATTTT.

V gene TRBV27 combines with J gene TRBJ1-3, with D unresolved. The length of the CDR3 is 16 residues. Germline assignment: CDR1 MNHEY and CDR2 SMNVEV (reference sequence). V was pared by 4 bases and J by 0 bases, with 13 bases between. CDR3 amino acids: CASSSLQVPSGNTIYF. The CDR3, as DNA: TGTGCCAGCAGTTCCTTGCAGGTCCCCTCTGGAAACACCATATATTTT.

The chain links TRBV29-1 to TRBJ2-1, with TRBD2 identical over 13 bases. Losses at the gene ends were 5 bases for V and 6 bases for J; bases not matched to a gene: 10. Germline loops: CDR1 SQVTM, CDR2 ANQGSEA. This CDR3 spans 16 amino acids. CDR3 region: CSVFPGLAGVLNEQFF. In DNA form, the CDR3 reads TGCAGCGTTTTTCCAGGACTAGCGGGAGTCCTCAATGAGCAGTTCTTC.

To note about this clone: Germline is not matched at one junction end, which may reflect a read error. The CDR3 reads CSSSLALTGARGEQYF. As DNA, the CDR3 is TGTTCCAGCAGCTTAGCCCTGACAGGGGCTCGGGGCGAGCAGTACTTC. The chain combines TRBV7-9 with TRBJ2-7, with 8 nucleotides matching TRBD1. CDR3 length: 16 residues. From germline, CDR1 is SEHNR and CDR2 FQNEAQ (reference sequence).

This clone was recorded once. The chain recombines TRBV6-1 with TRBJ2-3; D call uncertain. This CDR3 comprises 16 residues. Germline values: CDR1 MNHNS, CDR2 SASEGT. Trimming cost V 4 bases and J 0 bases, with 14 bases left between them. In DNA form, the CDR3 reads TGTGCCAGCAGTGTGTTTAGGAGATCTAGCACAGATACGCAGTATTTT. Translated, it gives CASSVFRRSSTDTQYF.

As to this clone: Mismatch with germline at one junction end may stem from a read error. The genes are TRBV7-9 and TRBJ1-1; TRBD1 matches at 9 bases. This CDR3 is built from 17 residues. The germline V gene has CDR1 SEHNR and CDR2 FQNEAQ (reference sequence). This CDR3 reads CSSSRGQGWDRAPEAFF. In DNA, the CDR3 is TGTTCCAGCAGCCGAGGCCAAGGTTGGGACAGGGCCCCTGAAGCTTTCTTT.

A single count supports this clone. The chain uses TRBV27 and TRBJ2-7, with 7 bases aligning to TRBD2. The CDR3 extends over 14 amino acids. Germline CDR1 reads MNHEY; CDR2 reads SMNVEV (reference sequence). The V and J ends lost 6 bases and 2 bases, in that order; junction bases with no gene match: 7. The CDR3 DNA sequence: TGTGCCAGCAGCCCTGCGGGACTACCCTACGAGCAGTACTTC. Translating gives CASSPAGLPYEQYF.

The CDR3 is CASSQDARTSGGPGAGELFF. CDR3 sequence (DNA): TGTGCCAGCAGCCAAGATGCCCGGACTAGCGGGGGGCCCGGAGCGGGGGAGCTGTTTTTT. This chain links TRBV4-2 with TRBJ2-2; 14 bases agree with TRBD2. Germline V gene data show CDR1 as LGHNA and CDR2 as YNFKEQ. The CDR3 totals 20 residues. Losses at the gene ends were 0 bases for V and 8 bases for J; bases not matched to a gene: 14.

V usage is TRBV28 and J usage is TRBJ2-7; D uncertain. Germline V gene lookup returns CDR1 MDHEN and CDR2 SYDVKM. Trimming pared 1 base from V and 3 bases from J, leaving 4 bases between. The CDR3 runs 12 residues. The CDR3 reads CASSLYFYEQYF. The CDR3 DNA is TGTGCCAGCAGTTTATACTTCTACGAGCAGTACTTC.

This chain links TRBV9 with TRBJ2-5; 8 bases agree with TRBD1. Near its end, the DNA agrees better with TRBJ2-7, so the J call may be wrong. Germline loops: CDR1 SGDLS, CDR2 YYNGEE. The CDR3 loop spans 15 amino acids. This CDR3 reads CASSVGGQETYEQYF. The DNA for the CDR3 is TGTGCCAGCAGCGTAGGGGGACAGGAAACCTACGAGCAGTACTTC.

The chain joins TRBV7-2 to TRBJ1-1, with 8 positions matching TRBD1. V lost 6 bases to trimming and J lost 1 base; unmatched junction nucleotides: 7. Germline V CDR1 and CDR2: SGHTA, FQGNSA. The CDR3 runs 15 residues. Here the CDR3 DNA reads TGTGCCAGCAGTCTAAGACAGGGGACGAACACTGAAGCTTTCTTT. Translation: CASSLRQGTNTEAFF.

The CDR3 spells CASSLRPTANYGYTF. CDR3 in DNA: TGTGCCAGCAGTCTGCGCCCGACAGCTAACTATGGCTACACCTTC. The chain joins TRBV27 to TRBJ1-2, with TRBD1 as a possible D gene (5 bases). V lost 5 bases, J lost 0 bases, and 13 bases lay in between. This CDR3 has 15 residues. Germline V gives CDR1 MNHEY, CDR2 SMNVEV (reference sequence).

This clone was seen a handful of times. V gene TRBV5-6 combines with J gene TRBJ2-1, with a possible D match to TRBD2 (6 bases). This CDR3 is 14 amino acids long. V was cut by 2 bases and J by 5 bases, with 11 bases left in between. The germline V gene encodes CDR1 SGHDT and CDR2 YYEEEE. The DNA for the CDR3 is TGTGCCAGCAGCTTTACTAGCCCTAACAATGAGCAGTTCTTC. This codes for CASSFTSPNNEQFF. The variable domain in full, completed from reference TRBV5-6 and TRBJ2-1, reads DAGVTQSPTHLIKTRGQQVTLRCSPKSGHDTVSWYQQALGQGPQFIFQYYEEEERQRGNFPDRFSGHQFPNYSSELNVNALLLGDSALYLCASSFTSPNNEQFFGPGTRLTVL.

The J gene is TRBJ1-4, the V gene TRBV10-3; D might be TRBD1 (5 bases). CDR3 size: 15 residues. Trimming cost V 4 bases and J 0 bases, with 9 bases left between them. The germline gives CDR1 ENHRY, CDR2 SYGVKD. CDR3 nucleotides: TGTGCCATCAGTGGGGGCCTATCAACTAATGAAAAACTGTTTTTT. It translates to CAISGGLSTNEKLFF.

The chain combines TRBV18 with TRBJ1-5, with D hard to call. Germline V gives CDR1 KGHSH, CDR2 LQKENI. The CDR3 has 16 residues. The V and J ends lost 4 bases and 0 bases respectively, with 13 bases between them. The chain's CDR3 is CASSLGVPNSNQPQHF. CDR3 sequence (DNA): TGTGCCAGCTCACTCGGTGTTCCAAATAGCAATCAGCCCCAGCATTTT.

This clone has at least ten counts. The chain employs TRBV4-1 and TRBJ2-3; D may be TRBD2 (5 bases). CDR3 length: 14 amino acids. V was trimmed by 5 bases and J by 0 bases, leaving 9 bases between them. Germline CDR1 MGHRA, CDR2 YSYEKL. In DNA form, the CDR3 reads TGCGCCAGCAGCGCCCCGGGGAGCACAGATACGCAGTATTTT. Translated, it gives CASSAPGSTDTQYF.

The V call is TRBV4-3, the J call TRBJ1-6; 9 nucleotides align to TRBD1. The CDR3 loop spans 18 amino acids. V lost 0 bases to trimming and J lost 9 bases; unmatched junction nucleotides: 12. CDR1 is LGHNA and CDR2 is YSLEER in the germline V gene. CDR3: CASSQDSGQGVRGSPLHF. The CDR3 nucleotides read TGCGCCAGCAGCCAAGATTCGGGACAGGGAGTTAGAGGTTCACCCCTCCACTTT.

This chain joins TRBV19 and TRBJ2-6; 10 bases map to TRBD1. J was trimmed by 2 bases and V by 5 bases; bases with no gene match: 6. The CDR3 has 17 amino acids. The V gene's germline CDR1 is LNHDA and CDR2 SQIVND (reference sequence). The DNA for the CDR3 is TGTGCCAGTAGTTCCAGGACAGGGGGGACTGGGGCCAACGTCCTGACTTTC. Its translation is CASSSRTGGTGANVLTF.

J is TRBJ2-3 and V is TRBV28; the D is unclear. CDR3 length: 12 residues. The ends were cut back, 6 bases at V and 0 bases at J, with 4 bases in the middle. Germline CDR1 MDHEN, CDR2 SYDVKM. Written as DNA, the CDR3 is TGTGCCAGCAGCTTTAGCACAGATACGCAGTATTTT. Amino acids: CASSFSTDTQYF.

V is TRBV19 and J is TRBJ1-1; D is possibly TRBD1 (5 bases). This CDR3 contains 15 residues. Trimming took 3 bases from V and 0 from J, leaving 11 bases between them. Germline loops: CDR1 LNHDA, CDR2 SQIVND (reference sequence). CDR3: CASSIQGSMNTEAFF. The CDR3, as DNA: TGTGCCAGTAGTATTCAGGGCAGCATGAACACTGAAGCTTTCTTT.

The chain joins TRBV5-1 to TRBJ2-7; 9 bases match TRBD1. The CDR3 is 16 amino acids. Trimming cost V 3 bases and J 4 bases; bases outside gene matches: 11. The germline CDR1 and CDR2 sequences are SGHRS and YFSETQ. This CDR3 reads CASSWTTGQGRYEQYF. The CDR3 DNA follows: TGCGCCAGCAGCTGGACGACAGGACAGGGGAGGTACGAGCAGTACTTC.

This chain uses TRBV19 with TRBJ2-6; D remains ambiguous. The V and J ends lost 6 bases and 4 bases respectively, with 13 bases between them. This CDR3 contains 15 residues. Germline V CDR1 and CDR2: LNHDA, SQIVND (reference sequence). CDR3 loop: CASSPITAGANVLTF. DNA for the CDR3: TGTGCCAGTAGCCCCATAACTGCCGGGGCCAACGTCCTGACTTTC.

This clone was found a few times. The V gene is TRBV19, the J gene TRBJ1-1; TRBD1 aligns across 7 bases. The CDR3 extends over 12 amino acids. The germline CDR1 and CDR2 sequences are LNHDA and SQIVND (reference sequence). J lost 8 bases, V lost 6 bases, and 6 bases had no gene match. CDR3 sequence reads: CASRRQGSEAFF. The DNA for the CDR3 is TGTGCCAGTAGGAGACAGGGATCCGAAGCTTTCTTT.

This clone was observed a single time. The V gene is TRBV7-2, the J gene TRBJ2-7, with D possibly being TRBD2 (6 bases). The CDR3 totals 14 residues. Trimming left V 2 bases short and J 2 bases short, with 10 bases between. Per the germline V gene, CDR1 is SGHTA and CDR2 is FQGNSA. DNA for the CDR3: TGTGCCAGCAGCTTAACTAGCTTTACCTACGAGCAGTACTTC. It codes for CASSLTSFTYEQYF. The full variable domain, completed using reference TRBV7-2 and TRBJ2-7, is GAGVSQSPSNKVTEKGKDVELRCDPISGHTALYWYRQSLGQGLEFLIYFQGNSAPDKSGLPSDRFSAERTGGSVSTLTIQRTQQEDSAVYLCASSLTSFTYEQYFGPGTRLTVT.

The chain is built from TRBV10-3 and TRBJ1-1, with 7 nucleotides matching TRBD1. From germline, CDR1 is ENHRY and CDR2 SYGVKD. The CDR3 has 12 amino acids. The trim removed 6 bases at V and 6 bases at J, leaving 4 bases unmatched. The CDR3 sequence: CAIRDRYPEAFF. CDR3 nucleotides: TGTGCCATCAGGGACAGGTACCCTGAAGCTTTCTTT.